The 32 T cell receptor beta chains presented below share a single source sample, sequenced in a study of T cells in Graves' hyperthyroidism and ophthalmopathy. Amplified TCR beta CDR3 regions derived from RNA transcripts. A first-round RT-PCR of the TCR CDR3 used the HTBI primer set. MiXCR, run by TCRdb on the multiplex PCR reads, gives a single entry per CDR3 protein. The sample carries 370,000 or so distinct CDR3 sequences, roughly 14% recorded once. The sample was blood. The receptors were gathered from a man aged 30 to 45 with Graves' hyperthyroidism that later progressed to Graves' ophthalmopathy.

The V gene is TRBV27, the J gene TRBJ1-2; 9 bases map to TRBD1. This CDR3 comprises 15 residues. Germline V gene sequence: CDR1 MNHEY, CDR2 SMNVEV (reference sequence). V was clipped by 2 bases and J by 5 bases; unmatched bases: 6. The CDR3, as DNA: TGTGCCAGCAGTTTAAAAGGACAGGGGACGTATGGCTACACCTTC. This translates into CASSLKGQGTYGYTF.

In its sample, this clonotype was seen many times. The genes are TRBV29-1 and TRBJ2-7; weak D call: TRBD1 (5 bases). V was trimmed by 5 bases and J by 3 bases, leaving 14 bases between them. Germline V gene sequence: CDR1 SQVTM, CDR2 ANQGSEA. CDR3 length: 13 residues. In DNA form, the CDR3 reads TGCAGCGTTCGGACAAGTTCATTCTACGAGCAGTACTTC. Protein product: CSVRTSSFYEQYF.

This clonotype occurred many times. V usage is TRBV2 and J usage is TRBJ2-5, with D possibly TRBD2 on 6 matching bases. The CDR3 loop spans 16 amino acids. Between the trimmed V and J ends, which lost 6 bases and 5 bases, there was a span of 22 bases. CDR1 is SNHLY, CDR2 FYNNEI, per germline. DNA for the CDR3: TGTGCCAGCAGCCCCTCCGGGTCAGTACGGGGGGAGACCCAGTACTTC. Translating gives CASSPSGSVRGETQYF.

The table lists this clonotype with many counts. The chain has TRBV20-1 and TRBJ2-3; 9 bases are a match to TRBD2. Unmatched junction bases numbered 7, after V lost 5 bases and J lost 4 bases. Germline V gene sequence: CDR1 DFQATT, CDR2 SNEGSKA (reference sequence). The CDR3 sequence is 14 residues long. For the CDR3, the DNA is TGCAGTGCTTTTGATGCGGGGGGGGCAGATACGCAGTATTTT. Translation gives CSAFDAGGADTQYF.

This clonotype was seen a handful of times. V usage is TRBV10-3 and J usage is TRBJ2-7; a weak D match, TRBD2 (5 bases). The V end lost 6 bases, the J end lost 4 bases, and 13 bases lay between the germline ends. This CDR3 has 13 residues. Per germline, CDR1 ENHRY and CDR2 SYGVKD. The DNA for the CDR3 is TGTGCCATCAGAGATAACAGCGGATACGAGCAGTACTTC. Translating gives CAIRDNSGYEQYF.

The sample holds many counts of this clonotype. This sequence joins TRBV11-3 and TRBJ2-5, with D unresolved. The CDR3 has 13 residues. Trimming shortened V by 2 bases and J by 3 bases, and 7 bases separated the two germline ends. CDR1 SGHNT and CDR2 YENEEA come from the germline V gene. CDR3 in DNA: TGTGCCAGCAGCTTACAAGAGAAAGAGACCCAGTACTTC. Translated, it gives CASSLQEKETQYF.

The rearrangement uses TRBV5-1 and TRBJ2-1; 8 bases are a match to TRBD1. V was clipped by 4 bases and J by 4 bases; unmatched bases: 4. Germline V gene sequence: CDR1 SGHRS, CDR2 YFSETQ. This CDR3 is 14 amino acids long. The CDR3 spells CASSGGQAYNEQFF. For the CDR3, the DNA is TGCGCCAGCAGCGGGGGACAGGCATACAATGAGCAGTTCTTC.

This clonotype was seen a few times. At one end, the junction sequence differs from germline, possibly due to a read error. The CDR3 coding sequence is TGCGCCAGCGGTGAGTCGTTTGGGGACATGAACACTGAAGCTTTCTTT. Protein sequence: CASGESFGDMNTEAFF. The gene calls are TRBV10-1 and TRBJ1-1; maybe TRBD1 (6 bases). Germline V gene lookup returns CDR1 WNHNN and CDR2 SYGVQD (reference sequence). This CDR3 spans 16 amino acids.

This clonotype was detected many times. The CDR3 sequence is CSATLDRDQETQYF. DNA for the CDR3: TGCAGTGCTACCCTTGACAGGGACCAAGAGACCCAGTACTTC. The chain joins TRBV20-1 to TRBJ2-5; 7 bases are shared with TRBD1. The CDR3 totals 14 residues. The germline V gene encodes CDR1 DFQATT and CDR2 SNEGSKA (reference sequence). Unmatched junction bases numbered 5, after V lost 4 bases and J lost 0 bases.

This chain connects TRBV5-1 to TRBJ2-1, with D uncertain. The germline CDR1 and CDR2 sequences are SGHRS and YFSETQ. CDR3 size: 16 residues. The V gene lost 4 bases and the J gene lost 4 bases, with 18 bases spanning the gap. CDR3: CASSPSWLGAYNEQFF. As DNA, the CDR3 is TGCGCCAGCAGCCCGTCGTGGCTAGGAGCTTACAATGAGCAGTTCTTC.

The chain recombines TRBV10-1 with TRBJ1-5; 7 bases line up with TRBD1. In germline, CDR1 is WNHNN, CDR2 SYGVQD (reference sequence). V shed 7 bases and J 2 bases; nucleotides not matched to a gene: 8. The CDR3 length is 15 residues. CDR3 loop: CASTADRRGNQPQHF. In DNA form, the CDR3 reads TGCGCCAGCACCGCGGACAGGAGAGGCAATCAGCCCCAGCATTTT.

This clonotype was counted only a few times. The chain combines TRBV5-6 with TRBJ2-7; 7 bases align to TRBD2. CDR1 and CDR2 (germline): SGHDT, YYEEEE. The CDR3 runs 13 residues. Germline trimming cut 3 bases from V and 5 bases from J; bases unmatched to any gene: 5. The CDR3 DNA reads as TGTGCCAGCAGCTGGGGGGGGACGGACGAGCAGTACTTC. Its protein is CASSWGGTDEQYF.

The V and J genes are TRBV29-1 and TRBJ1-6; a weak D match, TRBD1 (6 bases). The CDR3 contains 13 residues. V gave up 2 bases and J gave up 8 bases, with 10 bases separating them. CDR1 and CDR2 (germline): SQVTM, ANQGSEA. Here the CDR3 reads CSVETGMDSPLHF. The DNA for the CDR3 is TGCAGCGTTGAAACAGGGATGGATTCACCCCTCCACTTT.

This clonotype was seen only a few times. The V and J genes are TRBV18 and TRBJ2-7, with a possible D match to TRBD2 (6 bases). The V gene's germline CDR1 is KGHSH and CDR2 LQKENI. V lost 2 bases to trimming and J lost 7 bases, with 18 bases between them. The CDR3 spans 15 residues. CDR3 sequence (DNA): TGTGCCAGCTCACCAAGCCCGGGAAGGGGAGGAGAGCAGTACTTC. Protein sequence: CASSPSPGRGGEQYF. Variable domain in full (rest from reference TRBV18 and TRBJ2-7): NAGVMQNPRHLVRRRGQEARLRCSPMKGHSHVYWYRQLPEEGLKFMVYLQKENIIDESGMPKERFSAEFPKEGPSILRIQQVVRGDSAAYFCASSPSPGRGGEQYFGPGTRLTVT.

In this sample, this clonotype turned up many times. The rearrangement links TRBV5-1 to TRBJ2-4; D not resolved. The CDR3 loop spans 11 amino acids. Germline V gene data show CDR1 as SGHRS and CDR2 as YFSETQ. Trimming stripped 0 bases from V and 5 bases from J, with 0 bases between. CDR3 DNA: TGCGCCAGCAGCTTGGAAAACATTCAGTACTTC. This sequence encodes CASSLENIQYF. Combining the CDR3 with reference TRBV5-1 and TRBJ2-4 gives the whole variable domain KAGVTQTPRYLIKTRGQQVTLSCSPISGHRSVSWYQQTPGQGLQFLFEYFSETQRNKGNFPGRFSGRQFSNSRSEMNVSTLELGDSALYLCASSLENIQYFGAGTRLSVL.

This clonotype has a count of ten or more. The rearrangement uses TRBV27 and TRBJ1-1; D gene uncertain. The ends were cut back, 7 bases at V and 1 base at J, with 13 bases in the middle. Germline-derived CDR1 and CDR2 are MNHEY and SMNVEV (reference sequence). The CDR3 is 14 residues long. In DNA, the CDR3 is TGTGCCAGCAACCTCTTACGGGGGAACACTGAAGCTTTCTTT. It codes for CASNLLRGNTEAFF.

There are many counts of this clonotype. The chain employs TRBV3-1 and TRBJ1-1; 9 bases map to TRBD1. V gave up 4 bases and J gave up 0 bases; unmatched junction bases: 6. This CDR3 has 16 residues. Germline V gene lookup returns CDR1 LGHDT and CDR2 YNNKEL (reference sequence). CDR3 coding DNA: TGTGCCAGCAGCCGAGAGGACAGGGGATTGAACACTGAAGCTTTCTTT. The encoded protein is CASSREDRGLNTEAFF.

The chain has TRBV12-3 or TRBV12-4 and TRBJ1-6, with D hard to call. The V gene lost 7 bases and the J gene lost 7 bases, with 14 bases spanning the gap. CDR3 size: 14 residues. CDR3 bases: TGTGCCAGCACACGGACCCTAGGCAATTCACCCCTCCACTTT. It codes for CASTRTLGNSPLHF.

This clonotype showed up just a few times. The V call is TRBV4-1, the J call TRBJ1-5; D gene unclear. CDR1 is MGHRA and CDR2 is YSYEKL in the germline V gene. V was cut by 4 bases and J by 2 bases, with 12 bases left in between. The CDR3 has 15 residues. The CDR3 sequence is CASSLLGSGNQPQHF. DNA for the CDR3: TGCGCCAGCAGCCTTCTGGGTTCCGGCAATCAGCCCCAGCATTTT.

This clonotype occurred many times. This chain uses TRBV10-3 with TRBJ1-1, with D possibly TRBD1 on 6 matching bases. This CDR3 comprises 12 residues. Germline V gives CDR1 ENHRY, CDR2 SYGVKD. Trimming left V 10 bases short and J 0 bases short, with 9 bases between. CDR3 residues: CATGQLNTEAFF. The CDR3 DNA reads TGTGCCACTGGACAGTTGAACACTGAAGCTTTCTTT.

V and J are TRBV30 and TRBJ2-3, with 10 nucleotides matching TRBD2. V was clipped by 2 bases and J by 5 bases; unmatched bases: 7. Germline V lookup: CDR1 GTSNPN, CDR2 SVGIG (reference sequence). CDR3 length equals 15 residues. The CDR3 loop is CAWSSGGAGGDTQYF. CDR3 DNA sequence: TGTGCCTGGAGTAGCGGGGGGGCCGGGGGAGATACGCAGTATTTT.

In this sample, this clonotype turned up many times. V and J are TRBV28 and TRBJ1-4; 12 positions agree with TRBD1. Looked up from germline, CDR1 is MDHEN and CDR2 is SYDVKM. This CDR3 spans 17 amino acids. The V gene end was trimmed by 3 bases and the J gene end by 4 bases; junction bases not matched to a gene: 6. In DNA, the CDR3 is TGTGCCAGCAGTTTCCGGGACAGGGGGCGAATTAATGAAAAACTGTTTTTT. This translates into CASSFRDRGRINEKLFF.

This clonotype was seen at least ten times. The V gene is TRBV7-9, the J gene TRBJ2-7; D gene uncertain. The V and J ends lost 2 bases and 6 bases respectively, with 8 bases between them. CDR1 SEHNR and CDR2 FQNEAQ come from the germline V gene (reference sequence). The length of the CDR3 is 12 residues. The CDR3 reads CASSLLGGEQYF. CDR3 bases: TGTGCCAGCAGCTTATTGGGCGGCGAGCAGTACTTC.

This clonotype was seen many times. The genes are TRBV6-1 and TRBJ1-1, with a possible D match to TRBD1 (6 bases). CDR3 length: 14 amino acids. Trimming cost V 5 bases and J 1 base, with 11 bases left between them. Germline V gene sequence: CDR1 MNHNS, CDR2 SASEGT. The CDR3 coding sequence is TGTGCCAGCAGTTTTGGACAGAGGAACACTGAAGCTTTCTTT. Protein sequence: CASSFGQRNTEAFF.

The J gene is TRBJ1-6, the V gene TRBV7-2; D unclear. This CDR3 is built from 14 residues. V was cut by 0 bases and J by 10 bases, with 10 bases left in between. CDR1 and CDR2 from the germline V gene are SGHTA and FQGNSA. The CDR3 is CASSLAGEYSPLHF. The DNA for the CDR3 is TGTGCCAGCAGCTTAGCTGGGGAGTACTCACCCCTCCACTTT.

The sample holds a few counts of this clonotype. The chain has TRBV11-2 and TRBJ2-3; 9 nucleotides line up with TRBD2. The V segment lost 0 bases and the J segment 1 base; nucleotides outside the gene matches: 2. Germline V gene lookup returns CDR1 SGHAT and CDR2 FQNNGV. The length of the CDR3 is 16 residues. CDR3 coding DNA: TGTGCCAGCAGCTTAGATGCGGGGGGGGGCACAGATACGCAGTATTTT. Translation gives CASSLDAGGGTDTQYF.

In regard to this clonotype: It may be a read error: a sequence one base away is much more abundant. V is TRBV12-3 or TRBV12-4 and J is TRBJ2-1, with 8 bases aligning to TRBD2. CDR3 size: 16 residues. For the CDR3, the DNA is TGTGCCAGCAGTCCCATTTTCAGCGGGGGTGGTGATGAGCAGTCCTTC. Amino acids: CASSPIFSGGGDEQSF.

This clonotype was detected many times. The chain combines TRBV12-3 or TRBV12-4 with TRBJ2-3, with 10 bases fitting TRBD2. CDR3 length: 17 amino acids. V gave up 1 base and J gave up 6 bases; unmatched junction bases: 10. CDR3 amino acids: CASSLVGLAVLADTQYF. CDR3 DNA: TGTGCCAGCAGTTTAGTAGGACTAGCGGTTTTAGCGGATACGCAGTATTTT.

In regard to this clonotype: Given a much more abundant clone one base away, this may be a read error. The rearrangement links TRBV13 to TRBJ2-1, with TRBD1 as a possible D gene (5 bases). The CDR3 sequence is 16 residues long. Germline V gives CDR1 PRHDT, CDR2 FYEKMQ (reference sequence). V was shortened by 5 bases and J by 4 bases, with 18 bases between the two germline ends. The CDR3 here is CASSSPQSGRYNEQFF. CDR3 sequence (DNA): TGTGCCAGCAGCAGCCCCCAGTCAGGGCGTTACAATGAGCAGTTCTTC. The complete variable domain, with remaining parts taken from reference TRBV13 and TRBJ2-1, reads AAGVIQSPRHLIKEKRETATLKCYPIPRHDTVYWYQQGPGQDPQFLISFYEKMQSDKGSIPDRFSAQQFSDYHSELNMSSLELGDSALYFCASSSPQSGRYNEQFFGPGTRLTVL.

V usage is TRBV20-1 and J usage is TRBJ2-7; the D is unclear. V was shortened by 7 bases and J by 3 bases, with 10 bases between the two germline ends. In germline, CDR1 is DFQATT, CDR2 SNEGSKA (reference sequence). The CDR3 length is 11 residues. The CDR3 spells CSGRIGYEQYF. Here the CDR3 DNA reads TGCAGTGGGAGAATAGGCTACGAGCAGTACTTC.

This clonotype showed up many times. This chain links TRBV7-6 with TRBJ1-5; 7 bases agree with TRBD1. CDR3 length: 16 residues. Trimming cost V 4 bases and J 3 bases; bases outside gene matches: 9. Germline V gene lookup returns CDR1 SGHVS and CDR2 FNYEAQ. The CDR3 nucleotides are TGTGCCAGCAGCTGGGGGGCAGGGGGGGACAATCAGCCCCAGCATTTT. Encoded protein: CASSWGAGGDNQPQHF.

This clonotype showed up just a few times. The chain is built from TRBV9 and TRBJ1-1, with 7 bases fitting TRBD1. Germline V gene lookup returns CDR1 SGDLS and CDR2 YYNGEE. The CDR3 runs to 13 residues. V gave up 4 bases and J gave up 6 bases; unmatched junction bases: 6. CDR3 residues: CASSTTGVAEAFF. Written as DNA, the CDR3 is TGTGCCAGCAGCACCACAGGGGTTGCTGAAGCTTTCTTT.